This T cell receptor (beta chain) was identified in a study of blood T cell repertoires in COVID-19 (dated by TCRdb to the early 2020s). Regarding the study in general: Samples covering the acute and convalescent phases of COVID-19 were provided by collaborators in the United States, Italy and Spain. The sample metadata nearly always contained a de-identified subject ID, COVID-19 status, age in years and sex. Deeply sampled blood TCRbeta repertoires from subjects exposed to, actively infected with, or recovered from COVID-19 were included in the dataset. A freely available public database, intended as a resource for researchers studying the immune response to SARS-CoV-2, is where the repertoires were released. Where HLA class I and class II types were available, the types were taken from metadata supplied by the sample provider, not from assay-based typing. Samples came from the ongoing ImmuneRACE study (first 160 participants) plus 1,254 subjects from 6 global collaborators. The material from the prospective study consisted of cDNA or gDNA derived from T cells, B-cell-depleted T cells, or PBMCs. Study-wide conclusions, independent of this receptor: The quantity of clinical and demographic metadata differed by source and by participant and was supplied without curation.

TCRbeta CDR3 regions were amplified from genomic DNA using the immunoSEQ Assay, a bias-controlled multiplex PCR. The source study handled its data this way. Within the assay, amplification of reference gene primers was used to estimate how many nucleated cells each sample contained. To quantify the absolute abundance of each unique TCRbeta CDR3 rearrangement, sequence reads were collapsed and filtered. Productive Simpson clonality was computed per sample as the square root of Simpson's diversity index over productive rearrangements. Entries here come from immuneACCESS through TCRdb and include only in-frame sequences with V and J called. Some clones fail to appear in such tables; in the studies checked, an unresolved V gene covers under half of the shortfall, and the cause of the remainder is unknown. V, J and clone size are taken as reported in that table, and D and trimming were inferred from the DNA itself. A total of about 160,000 clones appear in this sample, 70% to 90% of them only once. The ten largest account for approximately 7% of the sample.

Sequences SQVTM (CDR1) and ANQGSEA (CDR2) are obtained from the germline V gene. The cysteine opens and the phenylalanine closes a CDR3 of 15 amino acids. Only CDR3 DNA is held: 45 bases, read in frame from base 1. The germline V and J ends show losses of 7 bases and 0 bases respectively, and no gene match explains 10 bases of the junction. Concerning this clone: The antigen this receptor binds is unknown. No per-base quality is available; no much larger clone lies one base away.

Participants in the prospective study were aged 18 to 89 years, lived in over 20 United States geographic areas, and enrolled through a virtual design. In the prospective study, cohorts were assigned on the basis of participant-reported clinical history obtained from a screening survey and a study questionnaire. For ImmuneRACE Cohort 3, a participant was defined as recovered based on two consecutive negative NP/OP PCR tests, clearance by a healthcare professional, or resolution of symptoms. Mobile phlebotomists in the prospective study collected whole blood, serum and a nasopharyngeal or oropharyngeal swab from every participant. Over a roughly 2-month period, participants in the prospective study had the option of providing additional blood draws and questionnaires. Before DNA extraction, blood samples from the prospective study were shipped at room temperature or frozen.

The receptor chain draws on TRBV29-1 and TRBJ2-3, with 7 middle bases fitting TRBD2. The sequenced sample was PBMCs or T cells enriched from blood (not recorded which). This TCR was recovered from a woman between 45 and 65 years old who had recovered from COVID-19. The bases are TGCAGCGCCCGCCCGGGAGGCGGTAGCACAGATACGCAGTATTTT. Translated, it gives CSARPGGGSTDTQYF.